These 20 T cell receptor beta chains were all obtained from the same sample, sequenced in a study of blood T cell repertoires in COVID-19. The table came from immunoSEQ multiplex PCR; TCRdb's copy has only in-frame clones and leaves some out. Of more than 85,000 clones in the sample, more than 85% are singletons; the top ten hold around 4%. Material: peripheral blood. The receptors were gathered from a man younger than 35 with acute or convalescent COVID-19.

CDR3 amino acids: CASSEAFGTGGWRNEQFF. CDR3 DNA sequence: TGTGCCAGCAGTGAAGCCTTTGGGACAGGGGGTTGGAGGAATGAGCAGTTCTTC. The chain recombines TRBV6-1 with TRBJ2-1; 11 bases line up with TRBD1. With 0 bases clipped from V and 7 bases from J, the junction kept 11 bases outside the gene matches. This CDR3 is 18 amino acids long. Germline V CDR1 and CDR2: MNHNS, SASEGT.

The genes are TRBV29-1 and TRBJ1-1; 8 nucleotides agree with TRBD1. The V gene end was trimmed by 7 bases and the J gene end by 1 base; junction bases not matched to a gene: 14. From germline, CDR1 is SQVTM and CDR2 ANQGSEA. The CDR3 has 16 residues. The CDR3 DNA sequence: TGCAGCGCCTCGAGGACAGGGATAAAGAGGAACACTGAAGCTTTCTTT. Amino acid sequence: CSASRTGIKRNTEAFF.

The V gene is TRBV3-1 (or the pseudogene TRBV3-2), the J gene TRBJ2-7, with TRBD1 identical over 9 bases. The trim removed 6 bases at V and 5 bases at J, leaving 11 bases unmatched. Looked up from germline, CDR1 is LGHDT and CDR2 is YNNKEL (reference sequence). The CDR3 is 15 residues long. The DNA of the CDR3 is TGTGCCAGCAGTCATCTAGGCGGGACAGGGAACGAGCAGTACTTC. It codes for CASSHLGGTGNEQYF.

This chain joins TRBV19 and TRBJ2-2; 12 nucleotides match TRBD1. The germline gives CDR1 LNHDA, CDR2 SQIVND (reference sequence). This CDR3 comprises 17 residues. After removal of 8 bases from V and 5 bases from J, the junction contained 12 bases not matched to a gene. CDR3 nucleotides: TGTGCCAGTTGGTCCGGGACAGGGGGCCTGGAAACCGGGGAGCTGTTTTTT. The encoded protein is CASWSGTGGLETGELFF.

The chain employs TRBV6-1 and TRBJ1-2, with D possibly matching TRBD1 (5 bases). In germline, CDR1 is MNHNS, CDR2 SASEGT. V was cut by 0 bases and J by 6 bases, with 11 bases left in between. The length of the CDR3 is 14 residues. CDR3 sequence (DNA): TGTGCCAGCAGTGAAGCGGGGGGTCCAGATGGCTACACCTTC. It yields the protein CASSEAGGPDGYTF.

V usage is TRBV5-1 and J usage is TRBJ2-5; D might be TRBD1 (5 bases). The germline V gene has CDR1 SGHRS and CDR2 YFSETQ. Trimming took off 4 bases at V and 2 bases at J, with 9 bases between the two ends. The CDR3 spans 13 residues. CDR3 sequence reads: CASSGQGQETQYF. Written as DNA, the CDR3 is TGCGCCAGCAGCGGGCAGGGACAAGAGACCCAGTACTTC.

The CDR3 loop reads CASSVDDRYEQYF. The CDR3 bases are TGTGCCAGCAGCGTAGATGACAGGTACGAGCAGTACTTC. J is TRBJ2-7 and V is TRBV9; D is perhaps TRBD1 (6 bases). CDR1 is SGDLS and CDR2 is YYNGEE in the germline V gene. Trimming pared 0 bases from V and 4 bases from J, leaving 8 bases between. This CDR3 comprises 13 residues.

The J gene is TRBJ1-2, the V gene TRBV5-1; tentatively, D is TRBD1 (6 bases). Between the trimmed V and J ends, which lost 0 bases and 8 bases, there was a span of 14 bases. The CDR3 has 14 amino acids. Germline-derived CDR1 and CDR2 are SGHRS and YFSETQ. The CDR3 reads CASSLEGTNQGYTF. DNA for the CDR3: TGCGCCAGCAGCTTGGAAGGGACAAATCAAGGCTACACCTTC.

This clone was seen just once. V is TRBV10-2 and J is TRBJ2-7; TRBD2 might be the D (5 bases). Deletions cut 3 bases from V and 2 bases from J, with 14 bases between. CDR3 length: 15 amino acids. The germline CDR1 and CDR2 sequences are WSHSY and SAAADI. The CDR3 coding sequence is TGCGCCAGCAGTGATCCAGCGGCCGTGCCCTACGAGCAGTACTTC. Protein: CASSDPAAVPYEQYF.

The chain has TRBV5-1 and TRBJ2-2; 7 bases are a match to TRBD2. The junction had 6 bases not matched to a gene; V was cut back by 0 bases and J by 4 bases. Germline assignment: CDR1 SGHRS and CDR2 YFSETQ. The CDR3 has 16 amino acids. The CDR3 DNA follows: TGCGCCAGCAGCTTGGACGCGGGAGTAGGCACCGGGGAGCTGTTTTTT. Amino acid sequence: CASSLDAGVGTGELFF.

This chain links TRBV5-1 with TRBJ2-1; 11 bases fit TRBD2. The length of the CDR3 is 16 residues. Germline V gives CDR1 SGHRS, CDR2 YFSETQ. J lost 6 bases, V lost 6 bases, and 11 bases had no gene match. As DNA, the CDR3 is TGCGCCAGCACGATAGCGGGAGGGCTTAATGTCAATGAGCAGTTCTTC. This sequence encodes CASTIAGGLNVNEQFF. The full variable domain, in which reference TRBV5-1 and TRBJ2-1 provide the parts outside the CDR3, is KAGVTQTPRYLIKTRGQQVTLSCSPISGHRSVSWYQQTPGQGLQFLFEYFSETQRNKGNFPGRFSGRQFSNSRSEMNVSTLELGDSALYLCASTIAGGLNVNEQFFGPGTRLTVL.

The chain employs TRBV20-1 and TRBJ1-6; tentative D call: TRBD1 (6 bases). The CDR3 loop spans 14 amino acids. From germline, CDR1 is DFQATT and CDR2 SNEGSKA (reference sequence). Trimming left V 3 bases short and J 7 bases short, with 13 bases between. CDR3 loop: CSASGDNSNSPLHF. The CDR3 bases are TGCAGTGCTAGTGGGGACAATTCCAATTCACCCCTCCACTTT.

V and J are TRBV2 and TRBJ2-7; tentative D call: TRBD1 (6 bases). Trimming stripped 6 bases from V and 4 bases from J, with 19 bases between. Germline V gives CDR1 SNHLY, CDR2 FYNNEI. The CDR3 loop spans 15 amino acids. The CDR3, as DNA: TGTGCCAGCAGCCATGAACAGGGAACTATGTACGAGCAGTACTTC. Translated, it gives CASSHEQGTMYEQYF.

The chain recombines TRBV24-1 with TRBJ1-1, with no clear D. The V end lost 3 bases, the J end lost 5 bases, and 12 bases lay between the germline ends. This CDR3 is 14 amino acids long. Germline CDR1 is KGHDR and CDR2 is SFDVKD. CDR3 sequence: CATSDPASSTEAFF. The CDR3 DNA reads TGTGCCACCAGTGATCCCGCGTCGTCTACTGAAGCTTTCTTT.

The CDR3 nucleotides read TGTGCCTGGAGTGGCAGGGGCGACGGCACTGAAGCTTTCTTT. It yields the protein CAWSGRGDGTEAFF. The chain joins TRBV30 to TRBJ1-1; TRBD1 might be the D (6 bases). The CDR3 has 14 residues. Germline V CDR1 and CDR2: GTSNPN, SVGIG (reference sequence). V lost 1 base to trimming and J lost 4 bases, with 13 bases between them.

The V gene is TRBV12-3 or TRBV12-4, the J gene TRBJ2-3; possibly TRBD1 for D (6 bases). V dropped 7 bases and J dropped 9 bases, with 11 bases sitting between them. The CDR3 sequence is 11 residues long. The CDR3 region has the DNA TGTGCCAGCACAGAGGGGGACACGCAGTATTTT. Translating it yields CASTEGDTQYF.

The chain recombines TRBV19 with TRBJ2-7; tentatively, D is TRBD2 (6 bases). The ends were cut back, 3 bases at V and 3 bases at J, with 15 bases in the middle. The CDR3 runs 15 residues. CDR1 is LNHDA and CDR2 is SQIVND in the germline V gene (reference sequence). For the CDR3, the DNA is TGTGCCAGTAGTATTCGGTCGGAGGGAGTCTACGAGCAGTACTTC. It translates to CASSIRSEGVYEQYF.

CDR3 protein: CASSWSTGGTEAFF. CDR3 DNA: TGTGCCAGCAGCTGGTCCACAGGGGGCACTGAAGCTTTCTTT. The chain carries TRBV11-2 and TRBJ1-1, with 8 bases identical to TRBD1. Germline CDR1 is SGHAT and CDR2 is FQNNGV. This CDR3 is built from 14 residues. V lost 4 bases to trimming and J lost 4 bases; unmatched junction nucleotides: 5.

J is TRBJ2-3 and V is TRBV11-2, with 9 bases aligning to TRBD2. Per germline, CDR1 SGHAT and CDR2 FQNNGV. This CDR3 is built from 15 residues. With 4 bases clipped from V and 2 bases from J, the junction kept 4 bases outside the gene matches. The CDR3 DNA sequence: TGTGCCAGCAGCTCCTTAGCGGGAGACACAGATACGCAGTATTTT. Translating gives CASSSLAGDTDTQYF.

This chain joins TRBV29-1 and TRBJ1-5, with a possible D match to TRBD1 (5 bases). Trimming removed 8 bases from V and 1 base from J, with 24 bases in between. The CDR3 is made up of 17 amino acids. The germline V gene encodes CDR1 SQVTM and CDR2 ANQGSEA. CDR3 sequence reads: CSPNDSPGVLSNQPQHF. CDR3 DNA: TGCAGCCCCAACGATTCTCCGGGGGTCCTAAGCAATCAGCCCCAGCATTTT.